This T cell receptor (beta chain) appears in the sequencing data of a study of blood T cell repertoires in COVID-19 (dated by TCRdb to the early 2020s). Looking at the study overall: Collaborator samples came from the United States, Italy and Spain and covered acute and convalescent phases of COVID-19. Subjects who had been exposed to COVID-19, were actively infected with it, or had recovered from it provided the deeply sampled blood TCRbeta repertoires that made up the dataset. The repertoires were released in a freely available public database intended as a resource for research on the immune response to SARS-CoV-2. Sample metadata almost always included a de-identified subject ID, COVID-19 status, age in years and sex. Where available, HLA class I and class II types were taken from metadata supplied by the sample provider and were not determined by assay-based typing. The samples were drawn from two sources: the first 160 participants of the ongoing ImmuneRACE study, and over 950 subjects contributed by 6 global collaborators. The material from the prospective study consisted of cDNA or gDNA derived from T cells, B-cell-depleted T cells, or PBMCs. Study-wide conclusions, independent of this receptor: How much clinical and demographic metadata was included differed by source and by participant, and the metadata was provided uncurated.

Remarks on this clone: Its antigen is not yet known. No much larger clone exists at a distance of one base, and base qualities are not known.

Ends trimmed: V by 2 bases, J by 8 bases; bases unmatched to a gene: 11. Its CDR3 holds 17 amino acids, cysteine through phenylalanine. Only the CDR3 DNA is retained, 51 bases long and in frame from the first base. CDR1 and CDR2 are read off the germline V gene as SGHRS and YFSETQ. TCRbeta CDR3 regions were amplified from genomic DNA by means of the immunoSEQ Assay, a bias-controlled multiplex PCR. Per the authors' processing: The number of nucleated cells in each sample was estimated from the amplification of reference gene primers within the assay. To quantify the absolute abundance of each unique TCRbeta CDR3 rearrangement, sequence reads were collapsed and filtered. For each sample, productive Simpson clonality was calculated by taking the square root of Simpson's diversity index across productive rearrangements. TCRdb limited this immuneACCESS table to in-frame rearrangements with V and J called. A share of clones is missing; checked studies link under half to unresolved V genes, and the rest is unexplained. Clonal size and the V and J genes are those of that table, whereas D and trimming came from the DNA. Within this sample are about 86,000 clones, with 82% of them counted one time only. Approximately 1.2% of the sample goes to the ten largest clones.

Whole blood was collected in K2EDTA tubes by collaborating institutions according to the institutions' own protocols. For TCRbeta analysis, collaborators shipped samples as frozen whole blood, isolated PBMCs, or DNA extracted from either of those sample types. The chain is encoded by TRBV5-1 joined to TRBJ2-1; a stretch of 12 junction bases matches TRBD1. The receptor was derived from an elderly woman with acute or convalescent COVID-19. The sample consisted of peripheral blood. The nucleotides read TGCGCCAGCAGCTTCACCGGGACAGGGGGCGCCTGGGATGAGCAGTTCTTC. This gives the protein CASSFTGTGGAWDEQFF.